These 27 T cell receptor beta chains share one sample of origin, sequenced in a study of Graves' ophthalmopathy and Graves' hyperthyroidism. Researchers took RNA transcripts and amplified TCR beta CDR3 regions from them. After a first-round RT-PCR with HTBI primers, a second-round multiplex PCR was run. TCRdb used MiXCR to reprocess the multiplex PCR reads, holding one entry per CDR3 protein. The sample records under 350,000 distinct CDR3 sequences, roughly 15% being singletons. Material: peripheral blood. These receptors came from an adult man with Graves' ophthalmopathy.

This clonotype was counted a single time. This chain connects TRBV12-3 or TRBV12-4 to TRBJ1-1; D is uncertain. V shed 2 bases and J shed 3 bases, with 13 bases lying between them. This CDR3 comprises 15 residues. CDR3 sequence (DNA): TGTGCCAGCAGTTTAAAGACCGGGCTGCACACTGAAGCTTTCTTT. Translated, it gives CASSLKTGLHTEAFF.

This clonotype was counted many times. In DNA form, the CDR3 reads TGTGCTAGTGGGATACCTAGGCCTCCGACCGCGTCCTACGAGCAGTACTTC. Residues: CASGIPRPPTASYEQYF. This rearrangement joins TRBV12-5 to TRBJ2-7; D unresolved. This CDR3 has 17 amino acids. V lost 6 bases and J 1 base, leaving 22 bases between the germline ends. Germline V gives CDR1 LGHNT, CDR2 FRNRAP.

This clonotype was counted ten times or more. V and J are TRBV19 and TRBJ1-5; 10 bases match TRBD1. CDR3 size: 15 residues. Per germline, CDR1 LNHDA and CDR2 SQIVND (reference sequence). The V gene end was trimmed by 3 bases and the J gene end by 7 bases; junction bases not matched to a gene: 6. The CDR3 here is CASSIPGQGTQPQHF. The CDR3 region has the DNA TGTGCCAGTAGTATCCCGGGACAGGGGACCCAGCCCCAGCATTTT.

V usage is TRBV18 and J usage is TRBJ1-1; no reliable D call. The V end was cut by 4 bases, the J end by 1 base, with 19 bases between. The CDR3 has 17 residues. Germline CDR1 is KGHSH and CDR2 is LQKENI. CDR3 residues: CASSLQTPVRRNTEAFF. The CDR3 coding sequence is TGTGCCAGCTCACTACAAACCCCGGTTCGAAGGAACACTGAAGCTTTCTTT. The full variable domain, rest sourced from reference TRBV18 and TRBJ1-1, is NAGVMQNPRHLVRRRGQEARLRCSPMKGHSHVYWYRQLPEEGLKFMVYLQKENIIDESGMPKERFSAEFPKEGPSILRIQQVVRGDSAAYFCASSLQTPVRRNTEAFFGQGTRLTVV.

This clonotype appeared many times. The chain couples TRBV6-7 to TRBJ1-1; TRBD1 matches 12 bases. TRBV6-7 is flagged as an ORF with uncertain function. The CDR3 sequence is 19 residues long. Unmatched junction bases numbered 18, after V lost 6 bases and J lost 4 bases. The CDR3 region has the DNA TGTGCCAGCAGCTTACAGGGAACCGGGACAGGGGGCTGGGGCACTGAAGCTTTCTTT. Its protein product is CASSLQGTGTGGWGTEAFF.

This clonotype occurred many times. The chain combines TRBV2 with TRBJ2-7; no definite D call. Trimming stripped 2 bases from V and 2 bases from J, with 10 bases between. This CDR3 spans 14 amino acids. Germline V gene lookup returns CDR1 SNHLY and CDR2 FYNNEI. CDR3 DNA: TGTGCCAGCAGTGAAATGGCTTATACCTACGAGCAGTACTTC. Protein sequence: CASSEMAYTYEQYF. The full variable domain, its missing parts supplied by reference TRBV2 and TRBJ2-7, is EPEVTQTPSHQVTQMGQEVILRCVPISNHLYFYWYRQILGQKVEFLVSFYNNEISEKSEIFDDQFSVERPDGSNFTLKIRSTKLEDSAMYFCASSEMAYTYEQYFGPGTRLTVT.

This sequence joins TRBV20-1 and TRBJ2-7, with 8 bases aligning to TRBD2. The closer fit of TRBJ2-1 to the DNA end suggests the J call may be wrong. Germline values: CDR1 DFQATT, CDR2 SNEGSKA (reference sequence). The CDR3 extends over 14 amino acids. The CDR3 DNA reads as TGCAGTGCACTAACTATCGGGGGGGCCTACGAGCAGTTCTTC. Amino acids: CSALTIGGAYEQFF.

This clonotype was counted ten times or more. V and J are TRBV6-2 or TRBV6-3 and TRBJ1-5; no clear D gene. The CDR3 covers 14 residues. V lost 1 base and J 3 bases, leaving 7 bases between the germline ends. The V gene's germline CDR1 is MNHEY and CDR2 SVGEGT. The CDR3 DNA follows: TGTGCCAGCAGTTACTTGGGGTACAATCAGCCCCAGCATTTT. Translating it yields CASSYLGYNQPQHF.

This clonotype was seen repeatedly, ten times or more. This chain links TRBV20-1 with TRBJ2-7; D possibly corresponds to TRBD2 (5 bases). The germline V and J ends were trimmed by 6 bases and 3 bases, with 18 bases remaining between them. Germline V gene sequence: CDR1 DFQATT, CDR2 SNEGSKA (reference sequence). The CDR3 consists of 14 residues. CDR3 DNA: TGCAGTGCCGCGGACGGGAATGGGCTCTACGAGCAGTACTTC. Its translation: CSAADGNGLYEQYF.

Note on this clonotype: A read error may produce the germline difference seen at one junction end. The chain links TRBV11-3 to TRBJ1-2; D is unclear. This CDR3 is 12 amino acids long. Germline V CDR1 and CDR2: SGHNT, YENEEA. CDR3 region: CASILDNYGYIF. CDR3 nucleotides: TGTGCCAGCATCTTAGATAACTATGGCTACATCTTC.

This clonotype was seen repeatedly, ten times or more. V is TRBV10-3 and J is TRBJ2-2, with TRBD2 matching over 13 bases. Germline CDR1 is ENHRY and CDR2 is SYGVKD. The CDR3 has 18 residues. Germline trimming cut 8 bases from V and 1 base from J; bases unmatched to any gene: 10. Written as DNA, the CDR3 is TGTGCCATCTCACGGACTAGCGGGGGAGGTCAGAACACCGGGGAGCTGTTTTTT. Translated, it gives CAISRTSGGGQNTGELFF.

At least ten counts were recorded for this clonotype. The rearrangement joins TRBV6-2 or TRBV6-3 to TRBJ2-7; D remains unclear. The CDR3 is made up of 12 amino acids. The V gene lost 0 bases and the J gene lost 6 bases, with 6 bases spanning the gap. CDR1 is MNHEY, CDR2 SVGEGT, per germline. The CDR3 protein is CASSYSRSEQYF. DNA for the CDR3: TGTGCCAGCAGTTACTCCCGGAGCGAGCAGTACTTC.

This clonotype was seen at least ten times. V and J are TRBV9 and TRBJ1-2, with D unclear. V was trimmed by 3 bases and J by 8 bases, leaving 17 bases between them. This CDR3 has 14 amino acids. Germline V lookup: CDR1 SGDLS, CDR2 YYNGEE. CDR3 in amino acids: CASSASPGKDGYTF. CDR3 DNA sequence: TGTGCCAGCAGCGCTAGCCCAGGAAAGGACGGCTACACCTTC.

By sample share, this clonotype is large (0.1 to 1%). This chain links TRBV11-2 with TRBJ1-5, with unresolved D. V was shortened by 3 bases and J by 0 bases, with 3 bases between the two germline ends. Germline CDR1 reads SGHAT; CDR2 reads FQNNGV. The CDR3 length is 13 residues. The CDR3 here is CASSFHSNQPQHF. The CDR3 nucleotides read TGTGCCAGCAGCTTCCATAGCAATCAGCCCCAGCATTTT.

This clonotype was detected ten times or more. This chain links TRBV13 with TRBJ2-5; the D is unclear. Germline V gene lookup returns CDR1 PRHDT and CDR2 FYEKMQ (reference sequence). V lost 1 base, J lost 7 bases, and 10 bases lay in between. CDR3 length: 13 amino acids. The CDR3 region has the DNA TGTGCCAGCAGCTTAGAGCACGAAGGGACCCAGTACTTC. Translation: CASSLEHEGTQYF. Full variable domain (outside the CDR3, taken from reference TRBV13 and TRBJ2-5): AAGVIQSPRHLIKEKRETATLKCYPIPRHDTVYWYQQGPGQDPQFLISFYEKMQSDKGSIPDRFSAQQFSDYHSELNMSSLELGDSALYFCASSLEHEGTQYFGPGTRLLVL.

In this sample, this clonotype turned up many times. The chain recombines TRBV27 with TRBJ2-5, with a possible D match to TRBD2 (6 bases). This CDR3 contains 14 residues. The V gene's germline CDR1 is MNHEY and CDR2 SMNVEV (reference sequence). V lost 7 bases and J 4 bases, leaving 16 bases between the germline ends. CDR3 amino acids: CASKAPGVGETQYF. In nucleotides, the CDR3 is TGTGCCAGCAAGGCGCCGGGGGTAGGAGAGACCCAGTACTTC.

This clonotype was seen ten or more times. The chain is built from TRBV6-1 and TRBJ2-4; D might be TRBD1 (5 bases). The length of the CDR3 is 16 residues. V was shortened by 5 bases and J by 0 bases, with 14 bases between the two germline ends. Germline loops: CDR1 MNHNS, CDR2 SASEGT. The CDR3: CASSPLSQGAKNIQYF. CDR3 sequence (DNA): TGTGCCAGCAGTCCACTCTCTCAGGGAGCCAAAAACATTCAGTACTTC.

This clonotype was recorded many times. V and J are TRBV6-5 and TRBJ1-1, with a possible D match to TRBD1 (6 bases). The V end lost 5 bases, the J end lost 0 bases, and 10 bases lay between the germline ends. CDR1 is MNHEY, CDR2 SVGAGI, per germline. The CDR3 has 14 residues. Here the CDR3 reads CASSNRAVNTEAFF. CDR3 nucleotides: TGTGCCAGCAGTAACAGGGCGGTGAACACTGAAGCTTTCTTT.

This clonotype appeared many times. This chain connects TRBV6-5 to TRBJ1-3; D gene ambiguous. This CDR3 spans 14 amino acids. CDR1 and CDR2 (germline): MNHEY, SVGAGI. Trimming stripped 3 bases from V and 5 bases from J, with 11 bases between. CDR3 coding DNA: TGTGCCAGCAGTTATTCTGGCAGTCGAAACACCATATATTTT. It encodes CASSYSGSRNTIYF.

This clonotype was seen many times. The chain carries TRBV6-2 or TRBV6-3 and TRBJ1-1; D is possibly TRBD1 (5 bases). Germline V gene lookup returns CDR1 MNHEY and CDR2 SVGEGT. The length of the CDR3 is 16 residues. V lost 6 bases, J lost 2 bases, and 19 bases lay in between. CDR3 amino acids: CASSSRRGVSNTEAFF. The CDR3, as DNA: TGTGCCAGCAGCTCACGTCGGGGGGTGAGTAACACTGAAGCTTTCTTT.

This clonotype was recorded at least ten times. The CDR3 nucleotides are TGTGCCAGCAGTCCAGACACCTATAATTCACCCCTCCACTTT. It yields the protein CASSPDTYNSPLHF. The chain couples TRBV12-3 or TRBV12-4 to TRBJ1-6; D remains ambiguous. The CDR3 loop spans 14 amino acids. V gave up 5 bases and J gave up 2 bases, with 7 bases separating them.

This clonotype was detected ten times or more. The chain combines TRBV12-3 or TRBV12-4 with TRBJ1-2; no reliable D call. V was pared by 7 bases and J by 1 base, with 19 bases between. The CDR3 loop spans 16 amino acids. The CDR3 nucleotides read TGTGCCAGCACCCCGTCTGGCGCGGCGCTTAACTATGGCTACACCTTC. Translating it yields CASTPSGAALNYGYTF.

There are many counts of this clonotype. CDR3 bases: TGTGCCAGCAGCCAGGTCACAGGAGTCCCCTACGAGCAGTACTTC. Its protein product is CASSQVTGVPYEQYF. This chain joins TRBV7-2 and TRBJ2-7; tentative D call: TRBD1 (5 bases). The CDR3 is made up of 15 amino acids. CDR1 is SGHTA, CDR2 FQGNSA, per germline. V shed 5 bases and J shed 2 bases, with 16 bases lying between them. Full variable domain (missing parts from reference TRBV7-2 and TRBJ2-7): GAGVSQSPSNKVTEKGKDVELRCDPISGHTALYWYRQSLGQGLEFLIYFQGNSAPDKSGLPSDRFSAERTGGSVSTLTIQRTQQEDSAVYLCASSQVTGVPYEQYFGPGTRLTVT.

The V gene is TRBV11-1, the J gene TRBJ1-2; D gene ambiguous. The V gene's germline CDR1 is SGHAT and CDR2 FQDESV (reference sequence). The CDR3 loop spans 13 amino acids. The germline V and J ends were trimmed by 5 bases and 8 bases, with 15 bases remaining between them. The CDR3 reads CASSPNANRGYTF. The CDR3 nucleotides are TGTGCCAGCAGCCCAAATGCGAATAGAGGCTACACCTTC.

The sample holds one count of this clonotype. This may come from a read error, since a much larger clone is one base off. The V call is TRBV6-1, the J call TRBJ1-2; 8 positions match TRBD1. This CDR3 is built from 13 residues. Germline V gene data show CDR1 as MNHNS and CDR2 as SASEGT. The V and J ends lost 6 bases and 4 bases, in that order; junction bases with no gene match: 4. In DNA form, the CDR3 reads TGTGCCAGCAGGGACAGGGAGGCCTATGGCTACACCTTC. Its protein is CASRDREAYGYTF.

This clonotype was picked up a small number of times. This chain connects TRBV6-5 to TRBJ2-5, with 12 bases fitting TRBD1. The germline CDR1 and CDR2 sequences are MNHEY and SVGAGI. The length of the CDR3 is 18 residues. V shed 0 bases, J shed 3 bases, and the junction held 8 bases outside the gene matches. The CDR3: CASSYSGTGGVGEETQYF. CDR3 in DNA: TGTGCCAGCAGTTACTCGGGGACAGGGGGCGTGGGTGAAGAGACCCAGTACTTC.

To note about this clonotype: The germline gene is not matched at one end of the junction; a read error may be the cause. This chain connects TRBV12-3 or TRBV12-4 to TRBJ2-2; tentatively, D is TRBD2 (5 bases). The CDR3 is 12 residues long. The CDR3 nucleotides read TGTGCCAGCAACCTGAACACCGGGGAGCTGTGTTTT. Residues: CASNLNTGELCF.